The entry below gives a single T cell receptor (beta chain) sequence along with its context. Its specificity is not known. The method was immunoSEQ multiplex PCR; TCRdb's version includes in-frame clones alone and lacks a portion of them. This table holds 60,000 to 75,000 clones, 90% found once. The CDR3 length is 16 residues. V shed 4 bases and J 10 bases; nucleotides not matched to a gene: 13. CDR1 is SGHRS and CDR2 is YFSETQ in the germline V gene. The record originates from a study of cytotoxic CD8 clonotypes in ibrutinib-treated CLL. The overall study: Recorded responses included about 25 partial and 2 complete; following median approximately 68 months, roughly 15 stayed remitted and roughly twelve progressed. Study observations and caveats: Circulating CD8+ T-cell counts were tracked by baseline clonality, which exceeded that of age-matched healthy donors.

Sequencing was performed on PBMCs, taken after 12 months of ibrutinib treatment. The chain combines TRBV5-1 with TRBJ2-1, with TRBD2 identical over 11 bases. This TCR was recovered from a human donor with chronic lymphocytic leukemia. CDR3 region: CASSALSGRAAGEQFF. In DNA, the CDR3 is TGCGCCAGCAGCGCCCTTAGCGGGAGGGCCGCGGGGGAGCAGTTCTTC. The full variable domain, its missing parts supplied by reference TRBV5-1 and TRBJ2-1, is KAGVTQTPRYLIKTRGQQVTLSCSPISGHRSVSWYQQTPGQGLQFLFEYFSETQRNKGNFPGRFSGRQFSNSRSEMNVSTLELGDSALYLCASSALSGRAAGEQFFGPGTRLTVL.